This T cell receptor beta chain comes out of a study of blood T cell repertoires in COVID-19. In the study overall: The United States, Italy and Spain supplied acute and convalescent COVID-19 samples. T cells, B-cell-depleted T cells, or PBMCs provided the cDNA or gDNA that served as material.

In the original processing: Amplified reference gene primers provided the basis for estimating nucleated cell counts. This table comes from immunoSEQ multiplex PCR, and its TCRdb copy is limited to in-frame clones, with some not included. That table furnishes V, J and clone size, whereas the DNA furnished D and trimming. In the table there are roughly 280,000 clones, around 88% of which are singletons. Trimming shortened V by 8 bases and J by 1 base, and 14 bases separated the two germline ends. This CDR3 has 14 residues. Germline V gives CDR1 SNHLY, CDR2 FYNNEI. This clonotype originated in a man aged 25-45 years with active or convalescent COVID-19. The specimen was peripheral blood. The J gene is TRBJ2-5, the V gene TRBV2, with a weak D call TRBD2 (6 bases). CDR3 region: CASDRGGLQETQYF. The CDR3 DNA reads TGTGCCAGCGATCGGGGAGGCCTCCAAGAGACCCAGTACTTC.